A single sample gave rise to the 16 T cell receptor beta chains below, sequenced in a study of radiotherapy plus CTLA-4 blockade in lung cancer. Using immunoSEQ multiplex PCR, the repertoire was profiled, and TCRdb retains in-frame clones only, with some absent. The data contain 75,000 to 95,000 clones, approximately 82% of them seen just once; the ten biggest clones take up roughly 26%. Source: peripheral blood, taken from a patient treated with radiotherapy plus ipilimumab. All receptors come from a human donor with non-small cell lung cancer that progressed on radiotherapy plus ipilimumab.

V usage is TRBV30 and J usage is TRBJ1-2; 7 nucleotides align to TRBD1. The CDR3 loop spans 14 amino acids. V lost 5 bases and J lost 0; bases outside the gene matches: 6. CDR1 is GTSNPN and CDR2 is SVGIG in the germline V gene (reference sequence). The CDR3 here is CAWGGQTANYGYTF. CDR3 DNA sequence: TGTGCCTGGGGGGGACAGACAGCTAACTATGGCTACACCTTC.

V and J are TRBV5-4 and TRBJ2-5, with 12 nucleotides matching TRBD2. The CDR3 runs to 15 residues. Unmatched junction bases numbered 4, after V lost 2 bases and J lost 5 bases. CDR1 and CDR2 from the germline V gene are SGHNT and YYREEE (reference sequence). CDR3 DNA: TGTGCCAGCAGCTTTCTAGCGGGAGGGGGGGAGACCCAGTACTTC. Translating gives CASSFLAGGGETQYF.

V is TRBV25-1 and J is TRBJ1-2; D may be TRBD1 (5 bases). Per the germline V gene, CDR1 is MGHDK and CDR2 is SYGVNS. This CDR3 is 15 amino acids long. V was pared by 6 bases and J by 1 base, with 15 bases between. The CDR3 DNA sequence: TGTGCCAGCAGGCCCACAGGAACCCTTAACTATGGCTACACCTTC. Amino acids: CASRPTGTLNYGYTF.

This chain joins TRBV5-1 and TRBJ2-5, with 9 bases identical to TRBD2. The CDR3 spans 16 residues. Per germline, CDR1 SGHRS and CDR2 YFSETQ. V lost 0 bases and J lost 2; bases outside the gene matches: 5. DNA for the CDR3: TGCGCCAGCAGCTTGGGTCCTAGCGGGGATCAAGAGACCCAGTACTTC. This encodes CASSLGPSGDQETQYF.

The chain has TRBV7-8 and TRBJ2-5; 10 bases agree with TRBD1. The CDR3 is 16 amino acids. The V and J ends lost 2 bases and 5 bases, in that order; junction bases with no gene match: 8. Germline V gives CDR1 SGHVS, CDR2 FQNEAQ. CDR3 in DNA: TGTGCCAGCAGCTTAACCGGGACAGGGGAAAGGGAGACCCAGTACTTC. This encodes CASSLTGTGERETQYF.

The chain uses TRBV6-1 and TRBJ1-2; D is unclear. V was trimmed by 2 bases and J by 10 bases, leaving 14 bases between them. From germline, CDR1 is MNHNS and CDR2 SASEGT. CDR3 size: 13 residues. The CDR3 sequence: CASSEIGPMDYTF. Written as DNA, the CDR3 is TGTGCCAGCAGTGAAATAGGCCCCATGGACTACACCTTC.

The genes are TRBV7-2 and TRBJ2-7; 10 nucleotides line up with TRBD1. CDR1 is SGHTA and CDR2 is FQGNSA in the germline V gene. This CDR3 has 13 amino acids. J was trimmed by 4 bases and V by 5 bases; bases with no gene match: 2. The CDR3 DNA reads as TGTGCCAGCAGCCGGGACAGGGGATACGAGCAGTACGTC. Translating gives CASSRDRGYEQYV.

A single count supports this clone. V is TRBV5-1 and J is TRBJ2-2; D is perhaps TRBD1 (6 bases). CDR3 length: 15 residues. V lost 4 bases and J 9 bases, leaving 19 bases between the germline ends. CDR1 is SGHRS and CDR2 is YFSETQ in the germline V gene. This chain's CDR3 is CASSPHAGDDRELFF. The CDR3 bases are TGCGCCAGCAGCCCCCACGCAGGGGATGACAGGGAGCTGTTTTTT.

As DNA, the CDR3 is TGCGCCAGCAGCCAGGACACCAGTAACTATGGCTACACCTTC. Translating gives CASSQDTSNYGYTF. The genes are TRBV5-1 and TRBJ1-2, with D possibly being TRBD1 (5 bases). The germline CDR1 and CDR2 sequences are SGHRS and YFSETQ. This CDR3 region has 14 residues. V was shortened by 4 bases and J by 1 base, with 11 bases between the two germline ends.

This clone was counted between two and nine times. This chain links TRBV28 with TRBJ2-7; possible D gene TRBD2, 7 bases. CDR3 length equals 15 residues. Germline-derived CDR1 and CDR2 are MDHEN and SYDVKM. Between the trimmed V and J ends, which lost 2 bases and 6 bases, there was a span of 17 bases. The CDR3 DNA reads TGTGCCAGCAGTTTAGGGGGGGCAAGTACCGGCGAGCAGTACTTC. Its translation is CASSLGGASTGEQYF.

The gene calls are TRBV27 and TRBJ2-7, with D possibly matching TRBD1 (5 bases). CDR1 is MNHEY and CDR2 is SMNVEV in the germline V gene (reference sequence). Deletions cut 4 bases from V and 3 bases from J, with 16 bases between. CDR3 length equals 15 residues. CDR3 region: CASSSVVKGFYEQYV. The CDR3 region has the DNA TGTGCCAGCAGTTCGGTGGTGAAGGGGTTCTACGAGCAGTACGTC.

The chain is built from TRBV4-1 and TRBJ2-2; D call uncertain. The V gene's germline CDR1 is MGHRA and CDR2 YSYEKL. The CDR3 runs 14 residues. The germline V and J ends were trimmed by 1 base and 6 bases, with 9 bases remaining between them. The CDR3 coding sequence is TGCGCCAGCAGCCAAGTAAATTGGTCCGGGGAGCTGTTTTTT. It encodes CASSQVNWSGELFF.

The chain links TRBV27 to TRBJ2-5; D is uncertain. Germline loops: CDR1 MNHEY, CDR2 SMNVEV (reference sequence). Trimming stripped 0 bases from V and 1 base from J, with 9 bases between. This CDR3 is built from 15 residues. The CDR3 DNA reads TGTGCCAGCAGTTTATCGTGGGCCGTCCAAGAGACCCAGTACTTC. Its protein is CASSLSWAVQETQYF.

The J gene is TRBJ1-1, the V gene TRBV5-5, with 7 bases matching TRBD1. The CDR3 covers 15 residues. V lost 4 bases to trimming and J lost 5 bases; unmatched junction nucleotides: 11. Germline V gives CDR1 SGHKS, CDR2 YYEKEE (reference sequence). CDR3 in DNA: TGTGCCAGCAGCCAACTCGACAGGGTGGGTACTGAAGCTTTCTTT. This encodes CASSQLDRVGTEAFF. Combining the CDR3 with reference TRBV5-5 and TRBJ1-1 gives the whole variable domain DAGVTQSPTHLIKTRGQQVTLRCSPISGHKSVSWYQQVLGQGPQFIFQYYEKEERGRGNFPDRFSARQFPNYSSELNVNALLLGDSALYLCASSQLDRVGTEAFFGQGTRLTVV.

This chain links TRBV6-6 with TRBJ1-1; no clear D gene. The V end was cut by 7 bases, the J end by 1 base, with 10 bases between. The germline V gene encodes CDR1 MNHNY and CDR2 SVGAGI (reference sequence). The CDR3 has 13 residues. The CDR3 is CASKFPGNTEAFF. In DNA form, the CDR3 reads TGTGCCAGCAAATTCCCAGGGAACACTGAAGCTTTCTTT.

The chain combines TRBV5-4 with TRBJ2-5, with 13 bases fitting TRBD2. The trim removed 4 bases at V and 5 bases at J, leaving 17 bases unmatched. The germline V gene has CDR1 SGHNT and CDR2 YYREEE (reference sequence). The CDR3 contains 19 residues. CDR3 in DNA: TGTGCCAGCAGCCCCCGAACGATTACTAGCGGGAGGGCCCCGGAGACCCAGTACTTC. It yields the protein CASSPRTITSGRAPETQYF.